This T cell receptor (beta chain) emerged from a study of T cells expressing NK-cell markers (dated by TCRdb to about 2020). Study-level background: Several donors provided sorted CD3+CD56+NKG2C+, CD3+CD56+NKG2C- and CD3+CD56-NKG2C+ T-cell subsets, whose TCR beta-chain repertoires were profiled. Of the eight sequenced donors, seven were found to be HCMV-seropositive and one was found to be HCMV-seronegative. The eight sequenced donors were randomly selected healthy volunteers, three men and five women. Sequencing of the libraries produced 2 x 150 bp reads on Illumina HiSeq 2000/2500, MiSeq or NextSeq.

Study-wide findings and limitations: For more than 5 donors, the dominant CD3+CD56+NKG2C+ clonotypes were among the top 10 CD8+ clonotypes and accounted for about 1.0-7.0% of CD8+ T cells. Those dominant clonotypes were again the most abundant among CD3+CD56-NKG2C+ cells in several donors, at about 25-65%. Whether the expanded NKG2C-expressing T cell clones were specific for HCMV antigens remained unclear.

HCMV-specific IgG was detected in serum with a commercial ELISA kit to determine HCMV serostatus. Peripheral blood mononuclear cells were isolated from blood by Ficoll density gradient centrifugation. The sequencer was an Illumina HiSeq 2000. TCR beta cDNA libraries were prepared using 5'RACE template switching, which introduced a universal primer site and unique molecular identifiers. cDNA synthesis was primed from the TCR beta constant segment, followed by two successive PCR amplification steps. For the original study's pipeline: Reads were demultiplexed and grouped by UMI with MIGEC, and clonotypes were assembled and quantified with MiTCR. To exclude erroneous sequences, any TCR cDNA sequence not supported by at least two reads was discarded. The tcR package was used for downstream repertoire analysis, and clonotypes were matched between fractions using CDR3 nucleotide sequence together with V segment. Antigen specificity was annotated against VDJdb with VDJmatch, allowing one amino acid substitution in CDR3. Through TCRdb reprocessing, the reads give one entry per CDR3 protein sequence; DNA is omitted. The V and J calls and clone size are TCRdb's, not the authors'. The table of this sample itemizes about 150,000 distinct CDR3 sequences. Around 37% of the sample goes to the ten largest clones.

Worth noting for this clonotype: Its antigen target is currently unknown.

Its CDR3 holds 16 amino acids, cysteine through phenylalanine. No DNA accompanies this entry. Via the germline V gene (reference sequence), CDR1 is SEHNR and CDR2 FQNEAQ. The sample was blood T cells: a sorted CD56 or NKG2C T cell subset, CD4+ or CD8+ T cells, or bulk PBMC T cells (not recorded which). The chain is made from TRBV7-9 and TRBJ1-2; TCRdb gives TRBD1 as the D gene, but with no DNA this cannot be confirmed. The TCR comes from a woman in her forties or fifties in good health. Donor details come from another sample of the same person, matched by shared clones. The CDR3 has the sequence CASSLRGRQGPARDTF.